This T cell receptor beta chain was documented in a study of cytomegalovirus exposure and HLA in healthy donors. Method: immunoSEQ multiplex PCR; TCRdb's copy keeps in-frame clones and lacks some. The sample has 150,000 to 200,000 clones; 86% are singletons. Germline CDR1 reads SGDLS; CDR2 reads YYNGEE. CDR3 length: 14 amino acids. V lost 4 bases, J lost 0 bases, and 1 base stayed unmatched. Sequencing was carried out using PBMCs. The chain joins TRBV9 to TRBJ2-1, with TRBD2 identical over 7 bases. The receptor was isolated from a woman in her 30s in good health and CMV-seronegative. The CDR3 is CASSWGGSYNEQFF. The CDR3 nucleotides are TGTGCCAGCAGCTGGGGGGGCTCCTACAATGAGCAGTTCTTC.